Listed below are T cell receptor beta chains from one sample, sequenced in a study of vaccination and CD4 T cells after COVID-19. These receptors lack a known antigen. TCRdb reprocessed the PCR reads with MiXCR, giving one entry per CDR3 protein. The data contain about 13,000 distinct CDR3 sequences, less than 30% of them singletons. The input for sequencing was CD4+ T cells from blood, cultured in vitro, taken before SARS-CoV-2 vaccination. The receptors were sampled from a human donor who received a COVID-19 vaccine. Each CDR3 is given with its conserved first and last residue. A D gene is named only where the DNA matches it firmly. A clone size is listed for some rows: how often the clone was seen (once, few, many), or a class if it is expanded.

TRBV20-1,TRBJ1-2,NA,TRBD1,CSARSGTAHNGGYTF,TGCAGTGCCCGCTCGGGGACAGCCCATAACGGTGGCTACACCTTC
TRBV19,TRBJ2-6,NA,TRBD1,CASSDRVEWGANVLTF,TGTGCCAGCTCGGACAGGGTTGAATGGGGGGCCAACGTCCTGACTTTC
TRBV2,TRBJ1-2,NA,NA,CATGQSGYTF,TGTGCCACCGGACAGTCTGGCTACACCTTC
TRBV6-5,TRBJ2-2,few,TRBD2,CASSYSLAGESGELFF,TGTGCCAGCAGTTACAGTTTAGCGGGGGAAAGCGGGGAGCTGTTTTTT
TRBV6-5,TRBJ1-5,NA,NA,CASSYSRGQGINQPQHF,TGTGCCAGCAGTTACTCGAGGGGACAAGGAATTAATCAGCCCCAGCATTTT
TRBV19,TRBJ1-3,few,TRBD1,CASSLNLRDRGLRNTIYF,TGTGCCAGTAGTCTAAACCTCCGGGACAGGGGGCTTAGAAACACCATATATTTT
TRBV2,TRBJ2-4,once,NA,CASGGSRGIAKNIQYF,TGTGCCAGCGGGGGTAGTAGGGGCATAGCCAAAAACATTCAGTACTTC
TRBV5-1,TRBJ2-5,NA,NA,CASSPDSGQETQYF,TGCGCCAGCAGCCCCGACAGCGGGCAAGAGACCCAGTACTTC
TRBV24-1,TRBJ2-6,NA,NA,CATNQAGANVLTF,TGTGCCACCAATCAAGCTGGGGCCAACGTCCTGACTTTC
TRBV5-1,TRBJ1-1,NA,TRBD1,CASSLGRTGGGEAFF,TGCGCCAGCAGCTTGGGTAGGACAGGGGGCGGCGAAGCTTTCTTT
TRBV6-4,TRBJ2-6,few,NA,CASSSSTGANVLTF,TGTGCCAGCAGTTCATCCACTGGGGCCAACGTCCTGACTTTC
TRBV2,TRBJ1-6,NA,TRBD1,CASSDRTGTSPLHF,TGTGCCAGCAGTGACAGGACAGGGACTTCACCCCTCCACTTT
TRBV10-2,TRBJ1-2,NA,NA,CASSEGISGYTF,TGCGCCAGCAGTGAAGGGATAAGTGGCTACACCTTC
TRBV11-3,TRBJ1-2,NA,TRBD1,CASSLGQGGYTF,TGTGCCAGCAGCTTGGGACAGGGTGGCTACACCTTC
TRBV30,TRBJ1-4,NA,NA,CASTLTTNEKLFF,TGTGCCTCCACCCTTACAACTAATGAAAAACTGTTTTTT
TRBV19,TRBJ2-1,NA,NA,CASRRGAGMEEQFF,TGTGCCAGTCGTAGGGGAGCCGGAATGGAGGAGCAGTTCTTC
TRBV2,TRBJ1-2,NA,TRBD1,CASRPGTGGNYGYTF,TGTGCCAGCAGGCCTGGGACAGGGGGCAACTATGGCTACACCTTC
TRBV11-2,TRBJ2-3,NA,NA,CASSLGGQTIGTDTQYF,TGTGCCAGCAGCTTAGGGGGGCAGACTATCGGCACAGATACGCAGTATTTT
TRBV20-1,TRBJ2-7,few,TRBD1,CSASMGQGFEQYF,TGCAGTGCTAGTATGGGACAGGGGTTCGAGCAGTACTTC
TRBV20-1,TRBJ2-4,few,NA,CSARRGEWEPGNIQYF,TGCAGTGCTAGAAGGGGCGAGTGGGAGCCAGGAAACATTCAGTACTTC
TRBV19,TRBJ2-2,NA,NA,CASSPMTRESGELFF,TGTGCCAGTAGTCCGATGACCCGGGAATCCGGGGAGCTGTTTTTT
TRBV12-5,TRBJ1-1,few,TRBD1,CASGLVPGQGIEAFF,TGTGCTAGTGGTTTGGTACCGGGACAGGGGATTGAAGCTTTCTTT
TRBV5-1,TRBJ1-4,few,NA,CASSYVGDNEKLFF,TGCGCCAGCAGCTATGTTGGGGATAATGAAAAACTGTTTTTT
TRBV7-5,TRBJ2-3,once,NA,CISVPAPTSGGAKDTQYF,NA
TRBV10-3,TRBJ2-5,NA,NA,CAISGEGETQYF,TGTGCCATCAGTGGAGAGGGAGAGACCCAGTACTTC
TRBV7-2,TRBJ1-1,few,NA,CASSPRRGNAEAFF,TGTGCCAGCAGCCCCCGGCGGGGGAACGCTGAAGCTTTCTTT
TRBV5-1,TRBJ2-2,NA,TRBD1,CASSPGTGHTGELFF,TGCGCCAGCAGCCCGGGGACAGGCCACACCGGGGAGCTGTTTTTT
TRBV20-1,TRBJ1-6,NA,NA,CSARDLSVALPQGSPLHF,TGCAGTGCTAGAGATCTTTCGGTTGCACTCCCTCAGGGGTCACCCCTCCACTTT
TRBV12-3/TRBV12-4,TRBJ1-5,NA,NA,CASSRSFTDSNQPQHF,TGTGCCAGCAGCCGCTCTTTTACAGATAGCAATCAGCCCCAGCATTTT
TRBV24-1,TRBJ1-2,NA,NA,CATSDGGRDYGYTF,TGTGCCACCAGTGATGGGGGGCGCGACTATGGCTACACCTTC
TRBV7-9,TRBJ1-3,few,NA,CASSWGNSGNTIYF,TGTGCCAGCAGTTGGGGTAACTCTGGAAACACCATATATTTT
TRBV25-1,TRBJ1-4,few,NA,CASSEGGANEKLFF,TGTGCCAGCAGTGAAGGCGGGGCTAATGAAAAACTGTTTTTT
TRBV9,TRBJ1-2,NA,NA,CASSRDHNYGYTF,TGTGCCAGCAGCCGGGACCATAACTATGGCTACACCTTC
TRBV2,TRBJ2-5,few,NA,CASSEAQIAAQETQYF,TGTGCCAGCAGTGAAGCGCAGATAGCGGCACAAGAGACCCAGTACTTC
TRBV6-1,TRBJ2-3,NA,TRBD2,CASSEVGGGTSTDTQYF,TGTGCCAGCAGTGAAGTCGGCGGGGGGACTAGCACAGATACGCAGTATTTT
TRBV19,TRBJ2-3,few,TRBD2,CASSIALAGPTDTQYF,TGTGCCAGTAGTATCGCTCTAGCGGGGCCCACAGATACGCAGTATTTT
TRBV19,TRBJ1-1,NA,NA,CASRGPERVYTEAFF,TGTGCCAGTAGAGGCCCCGAGAGGGTGTACACTGAAGCTTTCTTT
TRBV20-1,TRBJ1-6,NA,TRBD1,CSASGTANSPLHF,TGCAGTGCTAGCGGGACAGCCAATTCACCCCTCCACTTT
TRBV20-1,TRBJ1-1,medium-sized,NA,CSARELFKIGEAFF,TGCAGTGCTAGAGAACTCTTCAAGATTGGTGAAGCTTTCTTT
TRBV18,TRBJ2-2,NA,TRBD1,CASSPPTGGDTGELFF,TGTGCCAGCTCACCGCCGACAGGGGGTGACACCGGGGAGCTGTTTTTT
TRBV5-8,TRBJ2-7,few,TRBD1,CASSLDRGPYEQYF,TGTGCCAGCAGCTTAGACAGGGGTCCCTACGAGCAGTACTTC
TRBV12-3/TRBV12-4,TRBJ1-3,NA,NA,CASSSGGAPYSGNTIYF,TGTGCCAGCAGTTCTGGCGGGGCACCATACTCTGGAAACACCATATATTTT
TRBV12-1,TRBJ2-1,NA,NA,CASSRRTGGKNEQFF,TGTGCCAGCAGCCGTAGGACAGGGGGAAAGAATGAGCAGTTCTTC
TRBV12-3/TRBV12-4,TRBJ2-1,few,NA,CASSQNYNEQFF,TGTGCCAGCAGTCAGAATTACAATGAGCAGTTCTTC
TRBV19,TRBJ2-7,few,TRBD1,CASSDPGTGPIEQYF,TGTGCCAGTAGTGACCCCGGGACAGGGCCGATTGAGCAGTACTTC